This entry describes one T cell receptor (beta chain). The antigen remains undetermined. This sample was taken from a study of T cell repertoires in ileal Crohn's disease. The repertoire was sequenced with immunoSEQ multiplex PCR; TCRdb's copy has only in-frame clones and lacks some. The table has some 10,000 clones, roughly 80% seen once; the top ten hold approximately 15%. As to time point: neoterminal ileum biopsy at postoperative endoscopy, about 6 months after surgery. Overall study findings and caveats: Clonal expansions were more frequent in active smokers than non-smokers at surgery.

From germline, CDR1 is MDHEN and CDR2 SYDVKM. V was pared by 3 bases and J by 0 bases, with 14 bases between. This CDR3 is built from 17 residues. This chain connects TRBV28 to TRBJ1-4; the D gene is possibly TRBD1 (6 bases). The TCR comes from an adult with Crohn's disease. The sample was ileal tissue. CDR3 sequence reads: CASSLADRLTTNEKLFF. CDR3 bases: TGTGCCAGCAGTTTGGCTGACAGGCTAACAACTAATGAAAAACTGTTTTTT.